The 25 T cell receptor beta chains below come from one sample, sequenced in a study of low-dose radiotherapy and immunotherapy resistance in tumors. Sample time point: before trial treatment. TRAV and TRBV primers primed cDNA for both TCRalpha and TCRbeta. The authors ran 15 to 25 PCR cycles to amplify TCRs with a constant-region primer and V-primer adapter. TCRdb called the reads again in MiXCR, with one record for every CDR3 protein. The sample yields about 82,000 distinct CDR3 sequences, approximately 19% seen once. The sequenced sample was PBMCs, obtained before treatment. These receptors originate from a male donor with prostate cancer.

This clonotype was counted ten times or more. The CDR3 DNA sequence: TGTGCCAGCAGCTTACAGGGGACGACCGGGGAGCTGTTTTTT. Translating gives CASSLQGTTGELFF. The rearrangement joins TRBV7-9 to TRBJ2-2; tentatively, D is TRBD1 (6 bases). From germline, CDR1 is SEHNR and CDR2 FQNEAQ (reference sequence). The CDR3 consists of 14 residues. Trimming took off 2 bases at V and 5 bases at J, with 9 bases between the two ends.

The sample holds many counts of this clonotype. The chain combines TRBV14 with TRBJ2-1; D is ambiguous. The CDR3 runs 11 residues. V was clipped by 3 bases and J by 8 bases, with 5 bases between them. From germline, CDR1 is SGHDN and CDR2 FVKESK. The CDR3 region has the DNA TGTGCCAGCAGCCAGGCGGATGAGCAGTTCTTC. Protein sequence: CASSQADEQFF.

The chain uses TRBV28 and TRBJ2-3; TRBD2 is a possible D gene (6 bases). The CDR3 covers 13 residues. Trimming stripped 7 bases from V and 2 bases from J, with 10 bases between. CDR1 and CDR2 from the germline V gene are MDHEN and SYDVKM. CDR3: CASMGGNTDTQYF. CDR3 sequence (DNA): TGTGCCAGCATGGGCGGGAACACAGATACGCAGTATTTT.

This clonotype has a count of ten or more. The CDR3 loop is CASSIKDVSYNEQFF. CDR3 DNA: TGTGCCAGTAGTATCAAGGATGTCTCCTACAATGAGCAGTTCTTC. The chain couples TRBV19 to TRBJ2-1; no firm D call. The CDR3 sequence is 15 residues long. Deletions cut 3 bases from V and 0 bases from J, with 9 bases between. Per germline, CDR1 LNHDA and CDR2 SQIVND (reference sequence).

This clonotype has ten or more counts. The V call is TRBV7-8, the J call TRBJ1-1; TRBD1 aligns across 7 bases. Per germline, CDR1 SGHVS and CDR2 FQNEAQ. Trimming cost V 5 bases and J 0 bases; bases outside gene matches: 12. CDR3 length: 17 amino acids. CDR3 region: CASSLRQGFSMNTEAFF. The CDR3 DNA reads as TGTGCCAGCAGCCTCCGACAGGGCTTTTCGATGAACACTGAAGCTTTCTTT.

Many counts were recorded for this clonotype. The chain is built from TRBV4-2 and TRBJ2-7; TRBD2 aligns across 10 bases. Trimming took 4 bases from V and 3 from J; bases not matched to a gene: 3. Germline V lookup: CDR1 LGHNA, CDR2 YNFKEQ. CDR3 length: 14 amino acids. The CDR3 region is CASSLAGGGYEQYF. DNA of the CDR3: TGTGCCAGCAGCCTAGCGGGAGGAGGCTACGAGCAGTACTTC.

In this sample, this clonotype turned up many times. V and J are TRBV6-6 and TRBJ1-5; possibly TRBD1 for D (6 bases). Trimming pared 10 bases from V and 5 bases from J, leaving 15 bases between. The germline V gene encodes CDR1 MNHNY and CDR2 SVGAGI (reference sequence). This CDR3 is 13 amino acids long. The CDR3: CATYQAGDQPQHF. The CDR3 DNA is TGTGCCACCTACCAGGCAGGGGATCAGCCCCAGCATTTT.

This clonotype was detected ten times or more. This chain links TRBV20-1 with TRBJ2-5; unclear D gene. V lost 1 base to trimming and J lost 4 bases, with 13 bases between them. In germline, CDR1 is DFQATT, CDR2 SNEGSKA (reference sequence). CDR3 length equals 14 residues. This chain's CDR3 is CSARVPSGVETQYF. Here the CDR3 DNA reads TGCAGTGCTAGAGTACCTAGTGGGGTAGAGACCCAGTACTTC.

This clonotype was counted ten times or more. The chain links TRBV28 to TRBJ1-2; a weak D match, TRBD1 (5 bases). The V gene's germline CDR1 is MDHEN and CDR2 SYDVKM. This CDR3 has 14 residues. V was cut by 6 bases and J by 4 bases, with 15 bases left in between. The CDR3 DNA reads TGTGCCAGCAGCTTACTCAGGGACCTCTATGGCTACACCTTC. Its protein product is CASSLLRDLYGYTF.

On this clonotype itself: Since a far larger clone is one base different, this is likely a read error. The rearrangement joins TRBV12-3 or TRBV12-4 to TRBJ2-1, with TRBD1 identical over 9 bases. J was trimmed by 13 bases and V by 1 base; bases with no gene match: 11. The CDR3 loop spans 15 amino acids. The CDR3 DNA follows: TGTGCCAGCAGTTTAGGGGAACAGGGGGCTCCTTCCCAGTTCTTC. It codes for CASSLGEQGAPSQFF.

A few counts support this clonotype. A single base is all that separates this from a far larger clone, so a read error is likely. The chain uses TRBV4-1 and TRBJ2-7; 14 bases agree with TRBD2. Germline V gene lookup returns CDR1 MGHRA and CDR2 YSYEKL. Trimming took 1 base from V and 7 from J; bases not matched to a gene: 21. The CDR3 totals 21 residues. The CDR3 protein is CASSQVFVPTSGGAGHNEQYF. CDR3 sequence (DNA): TGCGCCAGCAGCCAAGTATTTGTGCCGACTAGCGGGGGGGCTGGTCACAATGAGCAGTACTTC.

The gene calls are TRBV13 and TRBJ1-6; no clear D. The CDR3 length is 13 residues. Per the germline V gene, CDR1 is PRHDT and CDR2 is FYEKMQ (reference sequence). Trimming cost V 6 bases and J 8 bases, with 11 bases left between them. CDR3 sequence: CASSEGSDSPLHF. CDR3 nucleotides: TGTGCCAGCAGTGAGGGCAGTGATTCACCCCTCCACTTT.

There are many counts of this clonotype. The rearrangement joins TRBV24-1 to TRBJ2-3; 7 nucleotides match TRBD2. Germline lookup yields CDR1 KGHDR and CDR2 SFDVKD. V shed 1 base and J 4 bases; nucleotides not matched to a gene: 4. The CDR3 consists of 15 residues. CDR3 bases: TGTGCCACCAGTGATTTTGGCGGGAGTGCAGATACGCAGTATTTT. Translating gives CATSDFGGSADTQYF.

This clonotype came up many times. The chain carries TRBV5-1 and TRBJ1-2; 7 positions agree with TRBD1. CDR3 length: 13 amino acids. From germline, CDR1 is SGHRS and CDR2 YFSETQ. V lost 5 bases to trimming and J lost 6 bases; unmatched junction nucleotides: 7. CDR3 in DNA: TGCGCCAGCAGAGAAGACAGGGCCAATGGCTACACCTTC. It yields the protein CASREDRANGYTF.

This clonotype showed up many times. The chain couples TRBV4-3 to TRBJ1-2; D is perhaps TRBD1 (5 bases). The CDR3 covers 13 residues. Trimming took 0 bases from V and 7 from J, leaving 9 bases between them. Germline lookup yields CDR1 LGHNA and CDR2 YSLEER. The CDR3 loop is CASSQESRAGYTF. As DNA, the CDR3 is TGCGCCAGCAGCCAAGAATCCAGGGCTGGCTACACCTTC.

The chain couples TRBV5-1 to TRBJ2-1; 7 bases are shared with TRBD1. V lost 0 bases to trimming and J lost 8 bases; unmatched junction nucleotides: 8. This CDR3 has 15 amino acids. CDR1 is SGHRS and CDR2 is YFSETQ in the germline V gene. CDR3 amino acids: CASSLEGANNDEQFF. For the CDR3, the DNA is TGCGCCAGCAGCTTGGAGGGGGCGAATAATGATGAGCAGTTCTTC.

Note on this clonotype: A far larger clone is one base from this, pointing to a likely read error. The V gene is TRBV5-3, the J gene TRBJ1-1, with D possibly being TRBD1 (6 bases). TRBV5-3 has ORF status, its function being uncertain. V was shortened by 10 bases and J by 8 bases, with 27 bases between the two germline ends. This CDR3 comprises 15 residues. CDR3 sequence (DNA): TGTGCCCGCAGCTTGGAGGGGGGCCGATCCCCCGAAGCTTTCTTT. Its protein is CARSLEGGRSPEAFF.

In this sample, this clonotype turned up many times. The V call is TRBV7-9, the J call TRBJ2-7; D unresolved. The CDR3 length is 12 residues. Trimming removed 4 bases at V and 3 bases at J, with 7 bases between. Germline V gene sequence: CDR1 SEHNR, CDR2 FQNEAQ (reference sequence). CDR3 residues: CASSWEGYEQYF. In DNA form, the CDR3 reads TGTGCCAGCAGCTGGGAAGGCTACGAGCAGTACTTC.

This clonotype occurred many times. This sequence joins TRBV11-1 and TRBJ2-1, with D possibly TRBD2 on 5 matching bases. CDR3 length: 14 amino acids. Germline V CDR1 and CDR2: SGHAT, FQDESV (reference sequence). The germline V and J ends were trimmed by 5 bases and 2 bases, with 10 bases remaining between them. The CDR3 protein is CASSLSGAYNEQFF. For the CDR3, the DNA is TGTGCCAGCAGCCTAAGCGGAGCCTACAATGAGCAGTTCTTC.

Details on this clonotype: It is likely a read error: a sequence one base away is far more abundant. The chain links TRBV11-1 to TRBJ2-7, with TRBD2 matching 9 bases. This CDR3 spans 16 amino acids. V was clipped by 1 base and J by 7 bases; unmatched bases: 11. Germline CDR1 SGHAT, CDR2 FQDESV (reference sequence). Written as DNA, the CDR3 is TGTGCCAGCAGCTTAGGCGGGAGGGCCGTTAACGGTGAGCAGTACTTC. This translates into CASSLGGRAVNGEQYF.

CDR3 in DNA: TGTGCCAGCAGCCAGAATAGCGGGATAGTCAGTGAGCAGTTCTTC. Its translation is CASSQNSGIVSEQFF. The chain recombines TRBV14 with TRBJ2-1, with TRBD2 identical over 8 bases. V lost 3 bases to trimming and J lost 9 bases; unmatched junction nucleotides: 10. The CDR3 is made up of 15 amino acids. Germline-derived CDR1 and CDR2 are SGHDN and FVKESK.

This clonotype was detected ten times or more. The rearrangement uses TRBV19 and TRBJ1-3; 7 bases align to TRBD1. The CDR3 sequence is 17 residues long. With 6 bases clipped from V and 0 bases from J, the junction kept 11 bases outside the gene matches. Per the germline V gene, CDR1 is LNHDA and CDR2 is SQIVND (reference sequence). The CDR3: CASSRQGRPGSGNTIYF. CDR3 bases: TGTGCCAGTAGCCGACAGGGACGGCCCGGCTCTGGAAACACCATATATTTT.

Ten or more counts support this clonotype. The V and J genes are TRBV2 and TRBJ2-3, with a possible D match to TRBD1 (6 bases). Germline values: CDR1 SNHLY, CDR2 FYNNEI. The CDR3 consists of 17 residues. V lost 6 bases to trimming and J lost 0 bases, with 19 bases between them. This CDR3 is CASSPTPGTTSTDTQYF. CDR3 DNA: TGTGCCAGCAGCCCCACCCCCGGGACAACTAGCACAGATACGCAGTATTTT.

This clonotype is medium-sized (0.01 to 0.1%) within its sample. This chain connects TRBV13 to TRBJ2-1, with TRBD2 identical over 8 bases. The V gene end was trimmed by 5 bases and the J gene end by 2 bases; junction bases not matched to a gene: 5. Germline CDR1 reads PRHDT; CDR2 reads FYEKMQ (reference sequence). The CDR3 has 15 amino acids. CDR3 sequence reads: CASSPPGGPYNEQFF. CDR3 coding DNA: TGTGCCAGCAGCCCACCGGGGGGGCCCTACAATGAGCAGTTCTTC.

The sample holds a few counts of this clonotype. The J gene is TRBJ1-5, the V gene TRBV7-2; no clear D. The CDR3 covers 17 residues. The germline V gene encodes CDR1 SGHTA and CDR2 FQGNSA. Trimming left V 5 bases short and J 2 bases short, with 19 bases between. In nucleotides, the CDR3 is TGTGCCAGCAGCCCGGGCCCAACTGTGGGTGGCAATCAGCCCCAGCATTTT. Its protein is CASSPGPTVGGNQPQHF.